The clone carrying this TCR beta chain occurred many times. This specimen comes from a study of T-cell reconstitution after alpha-beta-depleted transplantation in children. The length of the CDR3 is 13 residues. In germline, CDR1 is MNHEY, CDR2 SVGAGI. V shed 0 bases and J shed 5 bases, with 5 bases lying between them. Unique molecular identifiers were incorporated into the prepared TCRbeta library. One entry per CDR3 protein results from TCRdb running MiXCR on the PCR reads. The sample records hundreds of thousands of distinct CDR3 sequences, roughly 17% being singletons. This chain links TRBV6-5 with TRBJ1-5; D is unclear. Sequenced here: PBMCs from the stem cell graft donor, sampled from the stem cell graft. The receptor was isolated from a human donor who donated a stem cell graft to a child with acute myeloid leukemia. CDR3 in amino acids: CASSYSTYQPQHF. The CDR3 nucleotides read TGTGCCAGCAGTTACTCCACCTATCAGCCCCAGCATTTT.